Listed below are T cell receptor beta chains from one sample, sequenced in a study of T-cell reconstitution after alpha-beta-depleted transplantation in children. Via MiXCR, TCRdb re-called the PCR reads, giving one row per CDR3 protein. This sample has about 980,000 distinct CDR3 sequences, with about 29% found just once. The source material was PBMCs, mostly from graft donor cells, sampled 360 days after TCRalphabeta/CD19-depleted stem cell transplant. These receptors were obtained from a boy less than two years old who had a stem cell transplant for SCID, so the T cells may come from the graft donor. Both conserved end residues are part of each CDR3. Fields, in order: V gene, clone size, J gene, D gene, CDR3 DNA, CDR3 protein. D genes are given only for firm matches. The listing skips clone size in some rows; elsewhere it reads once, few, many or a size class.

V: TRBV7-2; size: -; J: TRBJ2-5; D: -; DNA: TGTGCCAGCAGCTTAGCCCCCCGGGCAGGCCAAGAGACCCAGTACTTC; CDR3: CASSLAPRAGQETQYF
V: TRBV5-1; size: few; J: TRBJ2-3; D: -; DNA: TGCGCCAGCAGCTCGACGAGCGATACGCAGTATTTT; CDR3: CASSSTSDTQYF
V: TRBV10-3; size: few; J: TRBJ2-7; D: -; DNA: TGTGCCATCAGAGACCGACAGACCTACGAGCAGTACTTC; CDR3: CAIRDRQTYEQYF
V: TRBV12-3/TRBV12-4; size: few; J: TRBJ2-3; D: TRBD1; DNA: TGTGCCAGCAGTTTAGGGCCAGGGGGAGGCACAGATACGCAGTATTTT; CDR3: CASSLGPGGGTDTQYF
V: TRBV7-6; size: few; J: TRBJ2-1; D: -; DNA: TGTGCCAGCAGCTTATTCGGGAGATCCTACAATGAGCAGTTCTTC; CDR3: CASSLFGRSYNEQFF
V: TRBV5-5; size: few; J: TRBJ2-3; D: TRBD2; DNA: TGTGCCAGCAGCTTAGGTTGGGGACTAGCGGGGGGGGAGAATACGCAGTATTTT; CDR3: CASSLGWGLAGGENTQYF
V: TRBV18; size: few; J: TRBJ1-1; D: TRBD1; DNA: TGTGCCAGCTCCCAAACGGGACAGGGGCTTGGCACTGAAGCTTTCTTT; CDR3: CASSQTGQGLGTEAFF
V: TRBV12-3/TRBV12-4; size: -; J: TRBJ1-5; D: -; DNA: TGTGCCAGCAGACGGTCGGGGTATAGCAATCAGCCCCAGCATTTT; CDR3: CASRRSGYSNQPQHF
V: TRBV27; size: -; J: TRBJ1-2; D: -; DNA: TGTGCCAGCAGTTCCCTTTCGGGGGGCGGGTATGGCTACACCTTC; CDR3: CASSSLSGGGYGYTF
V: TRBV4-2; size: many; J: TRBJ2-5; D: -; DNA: TGTGCCAGCAGCCATTTGGAGACCCAGTACTTC; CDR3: CASSHLETQYF
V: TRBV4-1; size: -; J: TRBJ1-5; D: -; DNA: TGCGCCAGCAGTCTAGGGAACGGTTTCAATCAGCCCCAGCATTTT; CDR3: CASSLGNGFNQPQHF
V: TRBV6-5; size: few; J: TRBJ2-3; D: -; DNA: TGTGCCAGCAGTTACAGGACGGGTCTGTATACGCAGTATTTT; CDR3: CASSYRTGLYTQYF
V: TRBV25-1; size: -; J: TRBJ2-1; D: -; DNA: TGTGCCAGCAGTGAATCAAAACGGCACAATGAGCAGTTCTTC; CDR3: CASSESKRHNEQFF
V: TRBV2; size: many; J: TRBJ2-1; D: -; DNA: TGTGCCAGCAGGCCAGTGCCGTCGCGGACAGAGGACTACAATGAGCAGTTCTTC; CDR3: CASRPVPSRTEDYNEQFF
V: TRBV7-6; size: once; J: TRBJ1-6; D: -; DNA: TGTGCCAGCAGCTTGTATACCCCGAGCTCCTATAATTCACCCCTCCACTTT; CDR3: CASSLYTPSSYNSPLHF
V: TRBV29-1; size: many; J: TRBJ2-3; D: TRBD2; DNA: TGCAGCGTTGTGGGAGTAGCGGGGGGGCCCACAGATACGCAGTATTTT; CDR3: CSVVGVAGGPTDTQYF
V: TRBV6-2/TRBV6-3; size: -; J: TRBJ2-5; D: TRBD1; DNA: TGTGCCAGCAGTTACTCGGGACAGGTCCTCGAGACCCAGTACTTC; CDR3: CASSYSGQVLETQYF
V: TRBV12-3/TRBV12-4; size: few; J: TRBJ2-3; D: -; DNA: TGTGCCAGCAGTTTATCCCTCCTTCCAGATACGCAGTATTTT; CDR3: CASSLSLLPDTQYF
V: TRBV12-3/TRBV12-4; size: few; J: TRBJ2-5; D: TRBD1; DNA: TGTGCCAGCAGTCGCGACAGGGGGCTCAAGGAGACCCAGTACTTC; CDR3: CASSRDRGLKETQYF
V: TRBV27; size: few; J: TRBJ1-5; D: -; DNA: TGTGCCAGCAGTTTCGGACAGTTTCAGCCCCAGCATTTT; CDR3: CASSFGQFQPQHF
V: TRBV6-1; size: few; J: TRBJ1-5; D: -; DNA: TGTGCCAGTGGGACCTTGGGTATTTGGAGCAATCAGCCCCAGCATTTT; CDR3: CASGTLGIWSNQPQHF
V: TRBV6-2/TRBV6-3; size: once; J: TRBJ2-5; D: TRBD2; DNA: TGTGCCAGCAGTTACTCGATCCGCGGGGGGCGTCAAGAGACCCAGTACTTC; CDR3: CASSYSIRGGRQETQYF
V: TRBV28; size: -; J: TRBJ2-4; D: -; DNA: TGTGCCAGCAGTTTATTAGGGCAGGGGAAAAACATTCAGTACTTC; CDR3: CASSLLGQGKNIQYF
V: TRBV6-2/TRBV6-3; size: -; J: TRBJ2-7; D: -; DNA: TGTGCCAGCAGTTACTACCCGCTTAACGAGCAGTACTTC; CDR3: CASSYYPLNEQYF
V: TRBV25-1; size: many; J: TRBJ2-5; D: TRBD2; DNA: TGTGCCAGCAGTGAATTGGTTAGCGGGAAAGGGACCCAGTACTTC; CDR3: CASSELVSGKGTQYF
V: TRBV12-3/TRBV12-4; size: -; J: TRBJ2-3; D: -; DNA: TGTGCCAGCCACGGGTCAGATACGCAGTATTTT; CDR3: CASHGSDTQYF
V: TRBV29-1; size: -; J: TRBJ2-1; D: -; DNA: TGCAGCGCTCCCCGTAGCCATAATAATGAGCAGTTCTTC; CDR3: CSAPRSHNNEQFF
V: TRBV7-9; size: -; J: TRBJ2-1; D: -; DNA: TGTGCCAGCAGCCTAGAGTCCCAGAGGTTCTTC; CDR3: CASSLESQRFF
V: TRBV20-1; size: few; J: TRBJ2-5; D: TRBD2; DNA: TGCAGTGCGCGTTCGTCCGGGGGGGGGCAAGAGACCCAGTACTTC; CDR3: CSARSSGGGQETQYF
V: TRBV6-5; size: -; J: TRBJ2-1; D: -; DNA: TGTGCCAGCAGTTACGCCGGGGCCCAGCCTAGTGAGCAGTTCTTC; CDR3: CASSYAGAQPSEQFF
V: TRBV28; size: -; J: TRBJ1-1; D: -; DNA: TGTGCCAGCAGGTCCTGGTGGCACTTGAACACTGAAGCTTTCTTT; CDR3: CASRSWWHLNTEAFF
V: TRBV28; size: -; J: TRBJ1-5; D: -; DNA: TGTGCCAGCAGTCCTCCGACAGGAAGAAGACCCGTTTTT; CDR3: CASSPPTGRRPVF
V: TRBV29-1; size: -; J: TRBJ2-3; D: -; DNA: TGCAGCGCGGCCCGGGACCCCAAGGCGGATACGCAGTATTTT; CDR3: CSAARDPKADTQYF
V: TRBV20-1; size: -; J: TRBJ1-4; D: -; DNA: TGCAGTGCTCCTGGACCAACTAATGAAAAACTGTTTTTT; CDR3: CSAPGPTNEKLFF
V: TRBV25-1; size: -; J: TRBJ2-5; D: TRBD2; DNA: TGTGCCAGCAGTGAAATGGGGGGGCTAGCGGGGCGCAGAGAGACCCAGTACTTC; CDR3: CASSEMGGLAGRRETQYF
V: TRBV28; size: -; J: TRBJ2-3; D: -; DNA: TGTGCCAGCAGTTTCCGACTGTCTAGCACAGATACGCAGTATTTT; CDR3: CASSFRLSSTDTQYF
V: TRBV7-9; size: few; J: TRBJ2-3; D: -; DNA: TGTGCCAGCAGCTTTACCAGGGCCCAAGATACGCAGTATTTT; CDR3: CASSFTRAQDTQYF
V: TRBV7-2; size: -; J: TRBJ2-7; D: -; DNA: TGTGCCAGCAGCTTAGAAGGCGGCCGTTTACACGAGCAGTACTTC; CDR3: CASSLEGGRLHEQYF
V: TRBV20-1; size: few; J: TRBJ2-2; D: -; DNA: TGCAGTGCTAGATGGTGGGGGACCGGGGAGCTGTTTTTT; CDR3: CSARWWGTGELFF
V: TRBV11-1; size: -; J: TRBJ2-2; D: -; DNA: TGTGCCAGCAGATCAGGTCGGCGGGGTGCAGTGAACACCGGGGAGCTGTTTTTT; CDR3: CASRSGRRGAVNTGELFF
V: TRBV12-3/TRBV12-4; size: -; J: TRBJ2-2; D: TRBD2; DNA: TGTGCCAGCAGTTATTTAGCGGGGGGGCGTAAGAACACCGGGGAGCTGTTTTTT; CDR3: CASSYLAGGRKNTGELFF
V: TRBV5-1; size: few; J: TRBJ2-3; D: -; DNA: TGCGCCAGCAGCCCGCGGTCGGCTAGCACAGATACGCAGTATTTT; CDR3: CASSPRSASTDTQYF
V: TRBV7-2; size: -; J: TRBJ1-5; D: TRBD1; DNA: TGTGCCAGCAGCGACAGGGCCAATCAGCCCCAGCATTTT; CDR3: CASSDRANQPQHF
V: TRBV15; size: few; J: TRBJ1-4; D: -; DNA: TGTGCCACCAGCTCAACTCACAGGCATCAAACTAATGAAAAACTGTTTTTT; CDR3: CATSSTHRHQTNEKLFF
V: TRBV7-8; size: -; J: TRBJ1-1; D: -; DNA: TGTGCCAGCAGCTTTCGACAGACGATGCCCACTGAAGCTTTCTTT; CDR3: CASSFRQTMPTEAFF
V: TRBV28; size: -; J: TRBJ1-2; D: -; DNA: TGTGCCAGCAGTTTATCCTCTAAGGGGGAAGTCAATGGCTACACCTTC; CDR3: CASSLSSKGEVNGYTF
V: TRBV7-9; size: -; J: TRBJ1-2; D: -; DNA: TGTGCCAGCAGGGCACAGGGATACTATGGCTACACCTTC; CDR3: CASRAQGYYGYTF
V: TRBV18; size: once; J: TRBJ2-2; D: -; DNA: TGTGCCAGCTCCCAGCTCGGACACACTGGTGGCTCCACCGGGGAGCTGTTTTTT; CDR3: CASSQLGHTGGSTGELFF
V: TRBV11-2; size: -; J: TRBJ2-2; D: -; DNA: TGTGCCAGCAGCTTATGGGCGCCAGGGACGGCAGCGAACACCGGGGAGCTGTTTTTT; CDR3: CASSLWAPGTAANTGELFF
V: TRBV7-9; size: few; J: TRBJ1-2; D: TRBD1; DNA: TGTGCCAGCAGCTTAGGCGGACAGGGGCTCGCTGGCTACACCTTC; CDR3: CASSLGGQGLAGYTF